This paragraph reports one TCR beta chain. Produced via immunoSEQ multiplex PCR; TCRdb's table is partial and in-frame only. The sample consists of millions of clones, about 93% of them appearing once. The entry originates in a study of shared clonotypes between healthy human individuals. Terminally differentiated effector memory CD45RA+ cells were left out of the naive CD8 fraction, which was CD45RO-negative and positively selected for CCR7. Trimming removed 2 bases at V and 8 bases at J, with 13 bases between. The CDR3 runs 15 residues. Germline V gives CDR1 MNHEY, CDR2 SMNVEV (reference sequence). J is TRBJ1-6 and V is TRBV27; no firm D call. Input material: naive CD8+ T cells from PBMCs. This receptor was taken from a man aged 18 to 29 in good health. Some clones in this sample may be carry-over from other donors' samples. CDR3 sequence: CASSLMASADSPLHF. In DNA, the CDR3 is TGTGCCAGCAGTTTAATGGCCTCGGCGGATTCACCCCTCCACTTT.